This TCR beta chain is from a study of shared clonotypes between healthy human individuals. Terminally differentiated effector memory CD45RA+ cells were excluded by CCR7 positive selection of CD45RO-negative cells. The repertoire was sequenced with immunoSEQ multiplex PCR; TCRdb's copy has only in-frame clones and lacks some. Here the sample spans some 800,000 clones, 80% to 95% being singletons. The trim removed 2 bases at V and 8 bases at J, leaving 7 bases unmatched. Germline CDR1 LNHNV, CDR2 YYDKDF (reference sequence). The length of the CDR3 is 15 residues. Worth noting for this clone: What it binds is not known.

General study findings and limits: Donor scarcity curtailed the genetic and exposure-history diversity represented herein.

Sequenced: naive CD8+ T cells sorted from blood. The V gene is TRBV15, the J gene TRBJ2-1, with 9 bases fitting TRBD1. This TCR was sampled from a man younger than 45 in good health. Here the CDR3 DNA reads TGTGCCACCAGCAGATCCCGGGACAGGGTCTATGAGCAGTTCTTC. Encoded protein: CATSRSRDRVYEQFF. The full variable domain, rest sourced from reference TRBV15 and TRBJ2-1, is DAMVIQNPRYQVTQFGKPVTLSCSQTLNHNVMYWYQQKSSQAPKLLFHYYDKDFNNEADTPDNFQSRRPNTSFCFLDIRSPGLGDTAMYLCATSRSRDRVYEQFFGPGTRLTVL.